This T cell receptor beta chain was retrieved from a study of human T cells and chemical hapten exposure. Study outcomes and limitations: Sensitization with DPC brought no change to TCRs above 1 in 1000 in frequency.

Concerning this clonotype: Its target is not known.

CDR3 length: 15 residues. Trimming pared 2 bases from V and 0 bases from J, leaving 9 bases between. Germline V gene lookup returns CDR1 SGHRS and CDR2 YFSETQ. Using its own MiXCR run on the 5' RACE reads, TCRdb lists one record per CDR3 protein. The data show roughly 110,000 distinct CDR3 sequences, approximately 19% seen once. Total RNA was isolated from whole blood that had not been fractionated. The origin of this receptor is a human donor in good health. The chain is built from TRBV5-1 and TRBJ1-3; D might be TRBD1 (5 bases). CDR3 sequence: CASSFDSFSGNTIYF. CDR3 bases: TGCGCCAGCAGCTTCGACAGTTTCTCTGGAAACACCATATATTTT. Filled out from reference TRBV5-1 and TRBJ1-3, the complete variable domain reads KAGVTQTPRYLIKTRGQQVTLSCSPISGHRSVSWYQQTPGQGLQFLFEYFSETQRNKGNFPGRFSGRQFSNSRSEMNVSTLELGDSALYLCASSFDSFSGNTIYFGEGSWLTVV.